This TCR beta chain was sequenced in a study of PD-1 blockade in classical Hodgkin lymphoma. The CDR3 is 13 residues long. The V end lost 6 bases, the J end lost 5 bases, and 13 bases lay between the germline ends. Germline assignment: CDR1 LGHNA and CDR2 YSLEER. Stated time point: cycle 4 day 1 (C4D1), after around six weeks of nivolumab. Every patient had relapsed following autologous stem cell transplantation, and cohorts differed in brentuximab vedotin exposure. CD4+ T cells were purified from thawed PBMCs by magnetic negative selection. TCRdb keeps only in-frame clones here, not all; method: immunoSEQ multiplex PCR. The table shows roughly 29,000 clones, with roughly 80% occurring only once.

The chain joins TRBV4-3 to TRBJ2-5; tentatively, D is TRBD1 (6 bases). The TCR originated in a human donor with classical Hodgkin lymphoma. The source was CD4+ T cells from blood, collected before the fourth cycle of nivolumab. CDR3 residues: CASRAGASETQYF. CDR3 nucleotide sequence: TGCGCCAGCAGAGCAGGGGCGAGCGAGACCCAGTACTTC.